The text below deals with one T cell receptor (beta chain). This clonotype was seen many times. Its antigen has not been determined. It has no much larger one-base neighbor in the sample; base qualities were not kept. The source of the sample is a study of T cells in Graves' hyperthyroidism and ophthalmopathy (dated by TCRdb to about 2019). At the level of the whole study: Peripheral blood samples were taken at initial diagnosis, before any treatment was given. Whether ophthalmopathy could be predicted prospectively was tested in an independent validation cohort made up of approximately 19 hyperthyroidism patients plus 17 patients who later progressed to ophthalmopathy. Thyroid tissue and blood T-cell repertoires from several Graves' hyperthyroidism patients were also compared in the study. After sampling, hyperthyroidism patients received methimazole starting at 30 mg daily, and ophthalmopathy patients received high-dose intravenous methylprednisolone. According to the paper, TCR Vbeta CDR3 sequencing was carried out on more than 120 peripheral blood samples, which came from some 41 ophthalmopathy, around 74 hyperthyroidism and some 17 progressor patients. The roughly 91 discovery patients were randomly split 7:3 into training and test sets. To identify TCR V-J signatures that set the groups apart, the researchers used a discovery cohort of more than 95 patients, made up of approximately 43 with Graves' ophthalmopathy and 57 with stable Graves' hyperthyroidism. Beyond this particular receptor, the publication reports: During validation, the model predicted progression to ophthalmopathy a median of around six months ahead of onset, with just under 71% sensitivity and roughly 75% specificity. Most expanded thyroid clonotypes (frequency above 0.001) were also found in blood, which suggests that blood repertoires may mirror thyroid immune responses. A 13 V-J signature model separated ophthalmopathy from stable hyperthyroidism, with approximately 87% sensitivity and around 84% specificity in cross-validation and 80%/75% in testing. Sample size was not statistically predetermined, and blinding of investigators to group allocation was not performed.

TCR beta CDR3 regions were amplified from RNA transcripts. The TCR CDR3 was subjected to a first round of RT-PCR using the HTBI primer set and the Qiagen OneStep RT-PCR kit. The libraries were constructed in a second round of multiplex PCR and then size-selected and purified. Libraries were sequenced paired-end with 100 bp reads on an Illumina HiSeq2000. In the original analysis: Raw data were processed with SOAPnuke, discarding reads with adapters, uncalled bases, mean Phred below 15, or no exact constant-primer or identifier match. High-quality paired reads were merged with COPE v1.2.5, and unique nucleotide sequences were defined as clonotypes. MiTCR v1.1 was used to align clonotypes to the IMGT TRBV, TRBD and TRBJ reference segments. The analysis was restricted to V-J combinations with a frequency above 0.0001, which together covered about 99% of the repertoires. The TCS score was defined as F50 (clonal expansion) divided by E x V (chaos), with BLOSUM62-based TCRdist calculated between CDR3 peptides within each V-J. Welch's t-statistics and random forest reduced fewer than 600 V-J features to 10 to 15, which were used in a naive Bayes classifier (R e1071). TCRdb redid the processing of the public reads, applying fastp at Q25 and MiXCR, and retained in-frame beta chains. Merged by CDR3 protein, the rows form single entries marked with the most common genes and DNA. TCRdb's processing, not the authors', yielded these V and J calls. This sample is represented by a few hundred thousand distinct CDR3 sequences; about a sixth of them were singletons. The ten largest clones take up 7.3% of the sample.

CDR1 and CDR2, looked up from the germline V gene, are MNHNS and SASEGT. V drops 4 bases and J drops 6 bases, leaving 16 bases in between. Taken from cysteine to phenylalanine, the CDR3 has 14 residues. Of all the DNA, just the CDR3 is kept, 42 bases in frame from base 1. A patient counted as having stable Graves' hyperthyroidism if no progression to ophthalmopathy occurred over 18 months of follow-up. The hyperthyroidism patients were between 18 and 65 years old and newly diagnosed, with a disease duration of less than 2 months. Exclusion was applied to patients with uncontrolled infections, other autoimmune diseases, pregnancy or lactation. Diagnoses were established on the basis of clinical symptoms, serum thyroxine and TRAb, thyroid ultrasound, and orbital computed tomography. PBMCs were isolated from approximately 10 ml of fresh peripheral blood by Ficoll-Paque density gradient centrifugation. Trizol reagent was used to extract total RNA, and RNA quality was then checked on an Agilent 2100 Bioanalyzer.

This TCR was sampled from a woman under 40 with Graves' hyperthyroidism. Recombination joined TRBV6-1 with TRBJ2-7; the D region possibly corresponds to TRBD1 (5 bases align). Sequenced sample: blood. This receptor carries the CDR3 CASSVLGPEGEQYF. The bases read TGTGCCAGCAGTGTCCTGGGGCCGGAAGGCGAGCAGTACTTC.